This T cell receptor beta chain originates from a study of PD-1 blockade in classical Hodgkin lymphoma. Study-wide points: The study found that TCR diversity rose significantly by C4D1 in CD4+ but not CD8+ cells. Newly diagnosed patients had diversity similar to the baseline diversity of complete responders. Newly diagnosed patients were said to have less baseline TCR diversity than healthy donors did.

The time point: cycle 4 day 1 (C4D1), after more than five weeks of nivolumab. Patients all relapsed after autologous stem cell transplantation, and there was variation in brentuximab vedotin exposure. Note on this clone: Its antigen is currently unknown.

The CDR3 has 14 amino acids. V shed 4 bases, J shed 1 base, and the junction held 4 bases outside the gene matches. Germline-derived CDR1 and CDR2 are MNHEY and SVGAGI. Data came from immunoSEQ multiplex PCR; TCRdb stores just in-frame clones and leaves some out. The sample lists 25,000 to 35,000 clones; roughly 80% were seen once. This TCR was recovered from a human donor with classical Hodgkin lymphoma. V and J are TRBV6-5 and TRBJ2-7; 7 bases line up with TRBD1. Here the sequenced sample was peripheral blood mononuclear cells (PBMCs), taken before the fourth cycle of nivolumab. CDR3 amino acids: CASSSWDSSYEQYF. The CDR3 nucleotides are TGTGCCAGCAGTTCTTGGGACAGTTCCTACGAGCAGTACTTC.